One and the same sample provided the 30 T cell receptor beta chains below, sequenced in a study of monozygotic twins with inflammatory bowel disease. Each CDR3 protein gets one entry in TCRdb, which reprocessed the 5' RACE reads and gives no DNA. This table lists around 40,000 distinct CDR3 sequences. The specimen was blood. Every receptor here comes from a human donor with ulcerative colitis or Crohn's disease, or a healthy co-twin of an affected twin (not recorded which).

The V gene is TRBV29-1, the J gene TRBJ2-1; TCRdb picks TRBD2, but there is no DNA to check that call. Germline loops: CDR1 SQVTM, CDR2 ANQGSEA. The length of the CDR3 is 14 residues. This chain's CDR3 is CSVDRGGANNEQFF.

This chain joins TRBV11-2 and TRBJ2-3; TCRdb proposes TRBD2, but this gene call is untestable without DNA. This CDR3 has 19 amino acids. Germline loops: CDR1 SGHAT, CDR2 FQNNGV. CDR3 residues: CASSTYPASGGSRTDTQYF.

V and J are TRBV12-3 or TRBV12-4 and TRBJ2-2. The CDR3 consists of 12 residues. The CDR3 protein is CASSLDFGELFF.

This rearrangement joins TRBV3-1 to TRBJ2-1; the TCRdb D gene call, TRBD2, has no DNA to confirm it. This CDR3 region has 13 residues. CDR1 is LGHDT and CDR2 is YNNKEL in the germline V gene (reference sequence). The CDR3 is CASSPRLANEQFF.

The chain employs TRBV20-1 and TRBJ1-5; TCRdb proposes TRBD1, but this gene call is untestable without DNA. CDR1 and CDR2 (germline): DFQATT, SNEGSKA (reference sequence). The CDR3 spans 14 residues. CDR3 in amino acids: CSARKTGERQPQHF.

The chain uses TRBV4-3 and TRBJ2-6. CDR3 length: 16 residues. Per the germline V gene, CDR1 is LGHNA and CDR2 is YSLEER. This chain's CDR3 is CASSQDVEAGANVLTF.

The chain couples TRBV5-1 to TRBJ2-3; the D call of TRBD1 rests on TCRdb alone, since no DNA is present to check it. Germline V gene data show CDR1 as SGHRS and CDR2 as YFSETQ. The CDR3 covers 13 residues. The CDR3: CASRTGFTDTQYF.

The chain links TRBV7-2 to TRBJ2-2; there is no DNA to check the TCRdb D call of TRBD2. CDR1 SGHTA and CDR2 FQGNSA come from the germline V gene. The CDR3 runs 18 residues. CDR3 residues: CASSLDASGWSNTGELFF.

The chain carries TRBV4-1 and TRBJ1-2. The germline V gene encodes CDR1 MGHRA and CDR2 YSYEKL. The CDR3 covers 15 residues. The CDR3: CASSQDAGMALGYTF.

The gene calls are TRBV6-2 or TRBV6-3 and TRBJ2-7. The germline gives CDR1 MNHEY, CDR2 SVGEGT. This CDR3 is 11 amino acids long. CDR3 region: CASKSSYEQYF.

This chain joins TRBV5-6 and TRBJ2-7. The germline CDR1 and CDR2 sequences are SGHDT and YYEEEE. The CDR3 length is 13 residues. The CDR3 is CASSSGPFYEQYF. Looking up the rest from reference TRBV5-6 and TRBJ2-7 gives the full variable domain: DAGVTQSPTHLIKTRGQQVTLRCSPKSGHDTVSWYQQALGQGPQFIFQYYEEEERQRGNFPDRFSGHQFPNYSSELNVNALLLGDSALYLCASSSGPFYEQYFGPGTRLTVT.

The chain combines TRBV10-3 with TRBJ2-1. The CDR3 is made up of 12 amino acids. The germline gives CDR1 ENHRY, CDR2 SYGVKD. CDR3 amino acids: CAISESGYEQFF.

V is TRBV7-2 and J is TRBJ2-1; TCRdb lists TRBD2, though no DNA is available to test this call. CDR3 length equals 13 residues. Germline CDR1 reads SGHTA; CDR2 reads FQGNSA. The CDR3 reads CASSFRLADEQFF.

The chain carries TRBV24-1 and TRBJ2-3; as DNA is missing, the TRBD2 call by TCRdb cannot be tested. The CDR3 has 15 amino acids. Per the germline V gene, CDR1 is KGHDR and CDR2 is SFDVKD. This CDR3 is CATSGPAGDTDTQYF.

This chain joins TRBV21-1 and TRBJ2-5; TCRdb designates TRBD2, a call that cannot be tested without DNA. TRBV21-1 is noted as a pseudogene. The CDR3 loop spans 16 amino acids. The CDR3 sequence: CASSPRGGREMVTQYF.

The rearrangement links TRBV30 to TRBJ2-7; TCRdb's D call of TRBD1 is untestable without DNA. The CDR3 totals 14 residues. Germline V gene sequence: CDR1 GTSNPN, CDR2 SVGIG (reference sequence). The CDR3 is CAWGASSYSYEQYF.

The rearrangement links TRBV5-5 to TRBJ2-6. This CDR3 has 16 residues. Per germline, CDR1 SGHKS and CDR2 YYEKEE (reference sequence). CDR3 region: CASSFTTAFGANVLTF.

This rearrangement joins TRBV11-1 to TRBJ2-3; TCRdb's assignment of TRBD1 cannot be checked, as there is no DNA. This CDR3 is 17 amino acids long. Germline V lookup: CDR1 SGHAT, CDR2 FQDESV (reference sequence). The CDR3 sequence: CASSTPPGTGFTDTQYF.

The chain joins TRBV28 to TRBJ2-3; the D call of TRBD1 rests on TCRdb alone, since no DNA is present to check it. Germline lookup yields CDR1 MDHEN and CDR2 SYDVKM. The CDR3 totals 13 residues. Here the CDR3 reads CATKTDLTDTQYF.

The chain uses TRBV4-1 and TRBJ1-5; TCRdb reports TRBD1, a call that lacks DNA to check it against. Germline V gene sequence: CDR1 MGHRA, CDR2 YSYEKL. This CDR3 is built from 12 residues. This chain's CDR3 is CASSQGGGPQHF.

The CDR3 protein is CASRKVGGNYEQYF. The chain links TRBV5-1 to TRBJ2-7; as DNA is missing, the TRBD2 call by TCRdb cannot be tested. Germline-derived CDR1 and CDR2 are SGHRS and YFSETQ. The CDR3 is made up of 14 amino acids.

The J gene is TRBJ1-2, the V gene TRBV6-2 or TRBV6-3; TCRdb designates TRBD1, a call that cannot be tested without DNA. The CDR3 has 15 amino acids. In germline, CDR1 is MNHEY, CDR2 SVGEGT. This CDR3 reads CASSYHTGSDYGYTF.

The rearrangement links TRBV12-3 or TRBV12-4 to TRBJ2-1; absent DNA, TCRdb's TRBD2 call cannot be checked. CDR3 size: 14 residues. The chain's CDR3 is CASRKAGGLNEQFF.

The chain has TRBV5-1 and TRBJ2-1; TCRdb returns TRBD2, unconfirmable since there is no DNA. This CDR3 is built from 15 residues. The germline CDR1 and CDR2 sequences are SGHRS and YFSETQ. CDR3 in amino acids: CASSPDSGSYNEQFF.

The chain recombines TRBV10-3 with TRBJ2-7; absent DNA, TCRdb's TRBD2 call cannot be checked. Germline-derived CDR1 and CDR2 are ENHRY and SYGVKD. The length of the CDR3 is 18 residues. The CDR3 sequence is CAISEWGLAGDFSYEQYF.

This chain joins TRBV14 and TRBJ2-2. CDR1 is SGHDN, CDR2 FVKESK, per germline. CDR3 size: 17 residues. The CDR3 spells CASSQDLGHWDTGELFF.

This chain links TRBV18 with TRBJ1-4; TCRdb's D call of TRBD1 is untestable without DNA. This CDR3 contains 15 residues. The germline V gene has CDR1 KGHSH and CDR2 LQKENI. Here the CDR3 reads CASSPQGHGNEKLFF.

The genes are TRBV3-1 and TRBJ2-1; checking the TCRdb D call of TRBD2 is not possible without DNA. The CDR3 consists of 14 residues. The germline V gene encodes CDR1 LGHDT and CDR2 YNNKEL (reference sequence). CDR3: CASKGLAGTNEQFF.

The chain couples TRBV6-2 or TRBV6-3 to TRBJ1-5; there is no DNA to check the TCRdb D call of TRBD1. The CDR3 length is 12 residues. CDR1 is MNHEY and CDR2 is SVGEGT in the germline V gene. CDR3 sequence reads: CASSDRAQPQHF.

The V gene is TRBV7-9, the J gene TRBJ1-4; TCRdb picks TRBD1, but there is no DNA to check that call. From germline, CDR1 is SEHNR and CDR2 FQNEAQ (reference sequence). This CDR3 is 15 amino acids long. The CDR3 reads CASSQTGTGTEKLFF.